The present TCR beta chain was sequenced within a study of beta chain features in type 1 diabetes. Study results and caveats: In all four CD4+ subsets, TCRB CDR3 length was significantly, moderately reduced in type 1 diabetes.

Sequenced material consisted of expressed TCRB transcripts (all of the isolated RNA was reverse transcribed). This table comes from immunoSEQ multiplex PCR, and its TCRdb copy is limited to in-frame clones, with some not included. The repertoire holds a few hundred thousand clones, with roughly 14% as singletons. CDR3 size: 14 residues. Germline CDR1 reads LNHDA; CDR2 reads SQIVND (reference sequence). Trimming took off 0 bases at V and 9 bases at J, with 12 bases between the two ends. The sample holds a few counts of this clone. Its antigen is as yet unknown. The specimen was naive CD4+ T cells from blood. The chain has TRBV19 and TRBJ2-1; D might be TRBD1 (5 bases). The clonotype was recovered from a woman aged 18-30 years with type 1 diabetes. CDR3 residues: CASSIDHRMGEQFF. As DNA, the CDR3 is TGTGCCAGTAGTATAGACCACAGGATGGGTGAGCAGTTCTTC.